This entry lists 17 T cell receptor beta chains sequenced from one sample in a study of early T cells in non-severe SARS-CoV-2 infection. TCRdb passed the 5' RACE reads through MiXCR, listing each CDR3 protein once. The data hold about 31,000 distinct CDR3 sequences, with roughly 5.3% observed a single time. What was sequenced was whole blood. The receptors were gathered from an adult who was a healthcare worker with PCR-confirmed SARS-CoV-2 infection or an uninfected control (not recorded which).

This clonotype was found many times. This chain uses TRBV18 with TRBJ2-7; 7 bases line up with TRBD2. Germline lookup yields CDR1 KGHSH and CDR2 LQKENI. After removal of 2 bases from V and 1 base from J, the junction contained 14 bases not matched to a gene. This CDR3 comprises 18 residues. The CDR3 protein is CASSPSPIGDYSSYEQYF. CDR3 nucleotides: TGTGCCAGCTCACCATCGCCAATAGGGGACTACTCTTCCTACGAGCAGTACTTC.

This clonotype was counted many times. This chain links TRBV10-3 with TRBJ1-1, with TRBD1 matching 7 bases. From germline, CDR1 is ENHRY and CDR2 SYGVKD. After removal of 4 bases from V and 4 bases from J, the junction contained 6 bases not matched to a gene. The CDR3 is 14 amino acids. The chain's CDR3 is CAISGGGAGTEAFF. As DNA, the CDR3 is TGTGCCATCAGTGGAGGGGGCGCGGGCACTGAAGCTTTCTTT.

The genes are TRBV3-1 and TRBJ1-6; possibly TRBD1 for D (6 bases). V lost 6 bases to trimming and J lost 6 bases, with 12 bases between them. Per germline, CDR1 LGHDT and CDR2 YNNKEL (reference sequence). The CDR3 has 14 amino acids. CDR3 nucleotide sequence: TGTGCCAGCAGTCTAGGGGGAATTAATTCACCCCTCCACTTT. Its protein is CASSLGGINSPLHF. Looking up the rest from reference TRBV3-1 and TRBJ1-6 gives the full variable domain: DTAVSQTPKYLVTQMGNDKSIKCEQNLGHDTMYWYKQDSKKFLKIMFSYNNKELIINETVPNRFSPKSPDKAHLNLHINSLELGDSAVYFCASSLGGINSPLHFGNGTRLTVT.

This clonotype occurred many times. The rearrangement links TRBV19 to TRBJ2-6, with D perhaps TRBD1 (5 bases). V was cut by 9 bases and J by 0 bases, with 15 bases left in between. This CDR3 contains 16 residues. Germline CDR1 reads LNHDA; CDR2 reads SQIVND (reference sequence). This CDR3 is CASRIPGFSGANVLTF. As DNA, the CDR3 is TGTGCCAGCCGAATTCCAGGGTTCTCTGGGGCCAACGTCCTGACTTTC.

This clonotype was detected ten times or more. The rearrangement links TRBV7-9 to TRBJ2-1; D gene uncertain. Germline assignment: CDR1 SEHNR and CDR2 FQNEAQ (reference sequence). V was clipped by 6 bases and J by 9 bases, with 12 bases between them. This CDR3 contains 12 residues. CDR3 protein: CASSSEWVEQFF. Written as DNA, the CDR3 is TGTGCCAGCAGTTCTGAATGGGTTGAGCAGTTCTTC.

This clonotype was counted a few times. The chain joins TRBV6-1 to TRBJ1-4, with TRBD1 as a possible D gene (6 bases). Germline loops: CDR1 MNHNS, CDR2 SASEGT. The CDR3 has 15 amino acids. V was pared by 6 bases and J by 0 bases, with 11 bases between. The CDR3 DNA reads TGTGCCAGCAGAACAGGGATTTCAACTAATGAAAAACTGTTTTTT. It yields the protein CASRTGISTNEKLFF.

The gene calls are TRBV4-3 and TRBJ2-3; 8 nucleotides agree with TRBD2. The germline V gene has CDR1 LGHNA and CDR2 YSLEER. The J segment lost 5 bases and the V segment lost 0 bases, leaving 4 bases of the junction unmatched. The CDR3 is made up of 15 amino acids. The CDR3 DNA follows: TGCGCCAGCAGCCAAGATCCAGCGGGGGTAGATACGCAGTATTTT. Translated: CASSQDPAGVDTQYF.

The sample holds a few counts of this clonotype. The rearrangement links TRBV3-1 to TRBJ1-2, with D maybe TRBD1 (5 bases). The CDR3 runs to 17 residues. Per the germline V gene, CDR1 is LGHDT and CDR2 is YNNKEL (reference sequence). With 1 base removed from V and 8 bases from J, the gap between germline ends came to 23 bases. This CDR3 reads CASSQGYFGQGKRGYTF. The DNA of the CDR3 is TGTGCCAGCAGCCAAGGCTATTTCGGGCAGGGAAAGAGGGGCTACACCTTC.

In regard to this clonotype: A much larger clone is a single base away; this may be a read error. J is TRBJ2-3 and V is TRBV5-1, with 12 bases aligning to TRBD2. There are 17 residues in the CDR3. CDR1 is SGHRS, CDR2 YFSETQ, per germline. CDR3 sequence reads: CVSSWPEGLAGLDTQYF. Here the CDR3 DNA reads TGCGTCAGCAGCTGGCCGGAAGGACTAGCGGGGCTAGATACGCAGTATTTT.

This clonotype was counted ten times or more. The V call is TRBV7-9, the J call TRBJ2-2; 9 bases match TRBD1. CDR1 is SEHNR and CDR2 is FQNEAQ in the germline V gene (reference sequence). Trimming took 3 bases from V and 7 from J; bases not matched to a gene: 6. CDR3 length: 15 amino acids. Here the CDR3 reads CASSLGTGYDGELFF. Here the CDR3 DNA reads TGTGCCAGCAGCTTGGGGACAGGGTACGACGGGGAGCTGTTTTTT.

At least ten counts were recorded for this clonotype. The rearrangement joins TRBV28 to TRBJ1-6, with D possibly TRBD1 on 5 matching bases. The germline V gene encodes CDR1 MDHEN and CDR2 SYDVKM. V lost 3 bases and J 7 bases, leaving 16 bases between the germline ends. CDR3 size: 16 residues. The CDR3 protein is CASSLSPGRRNSPLHF. The CDR3, as DNA: TGTGCCAGCAGTTTGTCTCCGGGACGGAGGAATTCACCCCTCCACTTT.

As regards this clonotype: At one of its ends the junction is not consistent with the germline gene, which may arise from a read error. J is TRBJ2-2 and V is TRBV5-1, with D possibly matching TRBD2 (5 bases). CDR3 size: 15 residues. Per the germline V gene, CDR1 is SGHRS and CDR2 is YFSETQ. The CDR3 nucleotides are TGCGCCAACAGCTTGGAGGCGGGCCCCACCGGGGAGCTGTTTTTT. It is translated as CANSLEAGPTGELFF.

The chain joins TRBV30 to TRBJ2-7; D is possibly TRBD2 (6 bases). CDR1 GTSNPN and CDR2 SVGIG come from the germline V gene (reference sequence). The CDR3 is 13 amino acids. Trimming took off 6 bases at V and 2 bases at J, with 14 bases between the two ends. CDR3 amino acids: CACSGTLAYEQYF. For the CDR3, the DNA is TGTGCCTGTTCCGGGACTTTAGCCTACGAGCAGTACTTC. Full variable domain (missing parts from reference TRBV30 and TRBJ2-7): SQTIHQWPATLVQPVGSPLSLECTVEGTSNPNLYWYRQAAGRGLQLLFYSVGIGQISSEVPQNLSASRPQDRQFILSSKKLLLSDSGFYLCACSGTLAYEQYFGPGTRLTVT.

This clonotype appeared many times. This chain uses TRBV20-1 with TRBJ2-1, with TRBD2 identical over 7 bases. J was trimmed by 4 bases and V by 0 bases; bases with no gene match: 9. The CDR3 runs to 16 residues. CDR1 and CDR2 (germline): DFQATT, SNEGSKA (reference sequence). The CDR3 DNA sequence: TGCAGTGCTAGAGATTTTAGGGAGGGACTATACAATGAGCAGTTCTTC. This sequence encodes CSARDFREGLYNEQFF.

This clonotype was counted at least ten times. The chain links TRBV7-2 to TRBJ2-1, with D possibly TRBD2 on 6 matching bases. This CDR3 has 14 amino acids. Germline-derived CDR1 and CDR2 are SGHTA and FQGNSA. With 4 bases removed from V and 4 bases from J, the gap between germline ends came to 11 bases. The CDR3 sequence: CASSSEGGYNEQFF. The CDR3 DNA follows: TGTGCCAGCAGCTCTGAGGGAGGTTACAATGAGCAGTTCTTC.

This clonotype was observed many times. V is TRBV29-1 and J is TRBJ2-5, with D unclear. Trimming pared 2 bases from V and 0 bases from J, leaving 10 bases between. Germline V gives CDR1 SQVTM, CDR2 ANQGSEA. CDR3 size: 14 residues. This CDR3 reads CSVERAEYQETQYF. CDR3 DNA sequence: TGCAGCGTTGAACGGGCAGAGTACCAAGAGACCCAGTACTTC.

This clonotype was seen many times. CDR3 protein: CASSSDREDGYTF. The CDR3 bases are TGTGCCAGCAGCTCGGACAGGGAGGATGGCTACACCTTC. The chain recombines TRBV7-9 with TRBJ1-2; 8 bases are a match to TRBD1. This CDR3 region has 13 residues. V shed 4 bases, J shed 6 bases, and the junction held 4 bases outside the gene matches. Per germline, CDR1 SEHNR and CDR2 FQNEAQ (reference sequence). The whole variable domain, remainder taken from reference TRBV7-9 and TRBJ1-2, is DTGVSQNPRHKITKRGQNVTFRCDPISEHNRLYWYRQTLGQGPEFLTYFQNEAQLEKSRLLSDRFSAERPKGSFSTLEIQRTEQGDSAMYLCASSSDREDGYTFGSGTRLTVV.